This is a list of T cell receptor beta chains from one sample in a study of response to subunit inactivated influenza vaccine. MiXCR was run by TCRdb on the RT-PCR reads, yielding one entry per CDR3 protein. Here the sample spans 300,000 to 350,000 distinct CDR3 sequences, about a fifth being singletons. The sequencing here drew on PBMCs from blood, taken about 20 months after vaccination. The source is a man in his fifties or sixties who received an inactivated influenza vaccine. The CDR3 runs from the conserved cysteine through the conserved F or W. The D gene is left open where the match is weak. Not all rows give a size; the values are once, few, many and, for expanded clones, a class.

clone size	V gene	D gene	J gene	CDR3 protein	CDR3 DNA
few	TRBV10-3	NA	TRBJ1-1	CAIRGAGDTEAFF	TGTGCCATCAGGGGGGCAGGGGACACTGAAGCTTTCTTT
NA	TRBV2	NA	TRBJ1-2	CASMRVEGGRGYGYTF	TGTGCCAGCATGAGAGTGGAGGGAGGACGGGGCTATGGCTACACCTTC
NA	TRBV6-1	NA	TRBJ2-1	CASSEANYNEQFF	TGTGCCAGCAGTGAAGCCAACTACAATGAGCAGTTCTTC
few	TRBV11-1	NA	TRBJ1-2	CASSHLAGERIPLVGYTF	TGTGCCAGCAGCCATCTCGCTGGGGAGAGGATTCCGTTAGTTGGCTACACCTTC
NA	TRBV11-2	NA	TRBJ1-3	CASSLSQNTIYF	TGTGCCAGCAGCTTATCCCAGAACACCATATATTTT
many	TRBV5-1	TRBD1	TRBJ2-7	CASRLAPGQGFAYEQYF	TGCGCCAGCAGGTTGGCACCGGGACAGGGGTTTGCCTACGAGCAGTACTTC
few	TRBV10-3	TRBD2	TRBJ2-3	CAISGASGRSDTQYF	TGTGCCATCAGTGGGGCTAGCGGGAGGTCAGATACGCAGTATTTT
few	TRBV30	NA	TRBJ1-1	CAWSVAWTEAFF	TGTGCCTGGAGTGTGGCTTGGACTGAAGCTTTCTTT
many	TRBV12-3/TRBV12-4	NA	TRBJ2-1	CASSETGGYNEQFF	TGTGCCAGCTCAGAGACAGGTGGCTACAATGAGCAGTTCTTC
NA	TRBV4-2	NA	TRBJ2-7	CASSQATEAYEQYF	TGTGCCAGCAGCCAAGCGACAGAGGCCTACGAGCAGTACTTC
NA	TRBV28	NA	TRBJ1-6	CASSSLGPGSSPLHF	TGTGCCAGCAGTTCCCTAGGTCCGGGGAGTTCACCCCTCCACTTT
many	TRBV20-1	TRBD1	TRBJ1-5	CSAGGQAGEPQHF	TGCAGTGCTGGCGGACAGGCCGGCGAGCCCCAGCATTTT
NA	TRBV20-1	NA	TRBJ2-7	CSAGPTYEQYF	TGCAGTGCTGGGCCCACCTACGAGCAGTACTTC
NA	TRBV28	NA	TRBJ2-3	CASSLQGIADTQYF	TGTGCCAGCAGTTTACAGGGGATAGCAGATACGCAGTATTTT
few	TRBV7-2	TRBD2	TRBJ2-7	CASSPRLAGSYEQYF	TGTGCCAGCAGCCCCAGACTAGCGGGTTCCTACGAGCAGTACTTC
NA	TRBV7-9	NA	TRBJ2-5	CASSQAQETQYF	TGTGCCAGCAGCCAGGCCCAAGAGACCCAGTACTTC
NA	TRBV18	NA	TRBJ1-1	CASSPTNDRGNTEAFF	TGTGCCAGCTCTCCCACTAATGATCGGGGGAACACTGAAGCTTTCTTT
few	TRBV7-8	NA	TRBJ1-1	CASSLMGRNTEAFF	TGTGCCAGCAGCTTAATGGGGCGGAACACTGAAGCTTTCTTT
once	TRBV7-9	TRBD1	TRBJ2-7	CASSLAGRTGNFGEQYF	TGTGCCAGCAGCCTAGCAGGTAGGACAGGGAACTTCGGCGAGCAGTACTTC
NA	TRBV6-1	NA	TRBJ2-1	CASSEQSSYNEQFF	TGTGCCAGCAGTGAACAGAGCTCCTACAATGAGCAGTTCTTC
many	TRBV5-5	TRBD1	TRBJ1-5	CASSLVPGGGQPQHF	TGTGCCAGCAGCTTGGTTCCAGGGGGAGGTCAGCCCCAGCATTTT
NA	TRBV29-1	TRBD1	TRBJ1-2	CSVEEGTVGYTF	TGCAGCGTTGAAGAGGGGACAGTAGGCTACACCTTC
few	TRBV28	NA	TRBJ1-5	CASWRTLSNQPQHF	TGTGCCAGCTGGCGGACATTAAGCAATCAGCCCCAGCATTTT
many	TRBV5-6	NA	TRBJ1-1	CASSPRGITEAFF	TGTGCCAGCAGCCCCCGGGGGATCACTGAAGCTTTCTTT
few	TRBV15	TRBD1	TRBJ1-4	CATSRGDRGEKLFF	TGTGCCACCAGCAGAGGGGACAGGGGTGAAAAACTGTTTTTT